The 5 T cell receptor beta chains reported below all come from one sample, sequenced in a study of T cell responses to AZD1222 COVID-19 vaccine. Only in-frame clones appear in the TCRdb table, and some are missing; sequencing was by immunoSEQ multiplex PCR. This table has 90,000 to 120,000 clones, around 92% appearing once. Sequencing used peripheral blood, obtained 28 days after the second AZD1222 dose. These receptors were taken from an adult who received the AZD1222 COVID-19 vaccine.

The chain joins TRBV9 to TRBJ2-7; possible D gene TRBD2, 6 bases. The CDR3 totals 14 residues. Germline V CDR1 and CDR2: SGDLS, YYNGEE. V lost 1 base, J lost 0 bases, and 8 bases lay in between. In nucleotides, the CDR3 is TGTGCCAGCAGCGTATCGACTAGCTCCTACGAGCAGTACTTC. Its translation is CASSVSTSSYEQYF.

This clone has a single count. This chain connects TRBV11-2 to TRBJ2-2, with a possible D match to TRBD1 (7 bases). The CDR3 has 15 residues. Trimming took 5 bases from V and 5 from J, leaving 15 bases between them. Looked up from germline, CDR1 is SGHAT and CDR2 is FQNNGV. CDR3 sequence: CASSRGQAGTGELFF. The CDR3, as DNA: TGTGCCAGCAGCCGAGGACAGGCGGGGACCGGGGAGCTGTTTTTT.

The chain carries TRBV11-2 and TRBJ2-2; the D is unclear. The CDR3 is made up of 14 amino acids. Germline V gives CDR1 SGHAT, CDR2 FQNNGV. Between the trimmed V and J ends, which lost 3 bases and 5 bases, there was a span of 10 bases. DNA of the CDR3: TGTGCCAGCAGCTTGGTAGTGGGGACCGGGGAGCTGTTTTTT. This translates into CASSLVVGTGELFF.

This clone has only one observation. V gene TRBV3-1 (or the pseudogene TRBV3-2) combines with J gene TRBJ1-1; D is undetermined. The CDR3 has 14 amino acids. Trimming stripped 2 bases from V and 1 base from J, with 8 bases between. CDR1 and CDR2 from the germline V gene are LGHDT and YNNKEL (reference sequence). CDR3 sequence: CASSQPPGNTEAFF. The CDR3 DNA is TGTGCCAGCAGCCAACCCCCCGGGAACACTGAAGCTTTCTTT.

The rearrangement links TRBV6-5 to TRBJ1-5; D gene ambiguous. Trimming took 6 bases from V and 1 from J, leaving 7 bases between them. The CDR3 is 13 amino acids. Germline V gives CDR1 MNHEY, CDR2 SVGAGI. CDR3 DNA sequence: TGTGCCAGCAGCTTCGACAGCAATCAGCCCCAGCATTTT. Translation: CASSFDSNQPQHF.